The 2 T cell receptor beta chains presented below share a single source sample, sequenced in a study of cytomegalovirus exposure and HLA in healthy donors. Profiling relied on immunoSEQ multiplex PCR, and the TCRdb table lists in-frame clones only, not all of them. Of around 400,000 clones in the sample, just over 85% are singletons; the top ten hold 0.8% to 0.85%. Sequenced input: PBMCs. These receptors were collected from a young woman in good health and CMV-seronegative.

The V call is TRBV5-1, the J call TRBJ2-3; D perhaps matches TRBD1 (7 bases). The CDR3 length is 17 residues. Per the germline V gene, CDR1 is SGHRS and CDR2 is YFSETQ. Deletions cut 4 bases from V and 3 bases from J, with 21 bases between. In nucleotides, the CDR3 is TGCGCCAGCAGCCGGGCGGGACAGTTGATTTGGACAGATACGCAGTATTTT. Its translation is CASSRAGQLIWTDTQYF.

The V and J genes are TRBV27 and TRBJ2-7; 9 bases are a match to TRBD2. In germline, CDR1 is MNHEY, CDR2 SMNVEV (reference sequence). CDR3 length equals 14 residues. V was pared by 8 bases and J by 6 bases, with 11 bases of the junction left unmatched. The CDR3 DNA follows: TGTGCCAGCCTAGGGCTAGCGGGAACCCGCGAGCAGTACTTC. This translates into CASLGLAGTREQYF.